These T cell receptor beta chains were read from a single sample in a study of T cell repertoires in cytomegalovirus infection. These TCRs are of unknown antigen specificity. TCRdb analysed the reads with MiXCR anew, one entry per CDR3 protein. The sample consists of 450,000 to 650,000 distinct CDR3 sequences, 40% of them appearing once. The sample was cultured PBMCs, taken from culture after CMV antigen stimulation. Source of these receptors: a human donor in good health (CMV status not recorded). Some clones in this sample may be carry-over from other donors' samples. Both conserved end residues are part of each CDR3. The D gene is left open where the match is weak. A clone size is listed for some rows: how often the clone was seen (once, few, many), or a class if it is expanded.

D: TRBD1
V: TRBV2
size: NA
J: TRBJ2-5
DNA: TGTGCCAGCAGGCCCCGGGACAGGGAGAAGGCTAGGCTACAAGAGACCCAGTACTTC
CDR3: CASRPRDREKARLQETQYF

D: NA
V: TRBV7-2
size: many
J: TRBJ2-1
DNA: TGTGCCAGCAGCCAGCGGCCCGAATACAATGAGCAGTTCTTC
CDR3: CASSQRPEYNEQFF

D: NA
V: TRBV29-1
size: few
J: TRBJ1-5
DNA: TGCAGCGTTGCCCAGGGAGGTCAGCCCCAGCATTTT
CDR3: CSVAQGGQPQHF

D: NA
V: TRBV7-9
size: many
J: TRBJ2-7
DNA: TGTGCCAGCAGCTCCGCCACCTACGAGCAGTACTTC
CDR3: CASSSATYEQYF

D: TRBD2
V: TRBV3-1
size: NA
J: TRBJ2-1
DNA: TGTGCCAGCAGCCAAGCTCTAGCGGGGCCCCCGCCCCCCAATGAGCAGTTCTTC
CDR3: CASSQALAGPPPPNEQFF

D: TRBD2
V: TRBV7-6
size: NA
J: TRBJ2-1
DNA: TGTGCCAGCAGCAGTCTAGGGACTAGCGCCTACAATGAGCAGTTCTTC
CDR3: CASSSLGTSAYNEQFF

D: TRBD1
V: TRBV7-2
size: NA
J: TRBJ2-5
DNA: TGTGCCAGCAGCTTAGGACCATACAGGGGTCAAGAGACCCAGTACTTC
CDR3: CASSLGPYRGQETQYF

D: TRBD2
V: TRBV28
size: NA
J: TRBJ2-5
DNA: TGTGCCAGCAGTACCGGGGGGACCACCCAAGAGACCCAGTACTTC
CDR3: CASSTGGTTQETQYF

D: NA
V: TRBV7-2
size: few
J: TRBJ2-5
DNA: TGTGCCAGCAGCACCGGGCTGGGGGCCCGGGAGACCCAGTACTTC
CDR3: CASSTGLGARETQYF

D: TRBD2
V: TRBV7-2
size: many
J: TRBJ2-7
DNA: TGTGCCAGCAGCTTAGGAGTAGGGCGGGAGAACTCCTACGAGCAGTACTTC
CDR3: CASSLGVGRENSYEQYF

D: NA
V: TRBV29-1
size: few
J: TRBJ2-2
DNA: TGCAGCGTTGTGAGGCAGGGCACAGGGGAGCTGTTTTTT
CDR3: CSVVRQGTGELFF

D: NA
V: TRBV7-8
size: few
J: TRBJ1-3
DNA: TGTGCCAGCAGCTTTGAGGGATATCGGATTGGAAACACCATATATTTT
CDR3: CASSFEGYRIGNTIYF

D: NA
V: TRBV20-1
size: few
J: TRBJ2-1
DNA: TGCAGTGCTAGACGACTAGGTTCAAATGAGCAGTTCTTC
CDR3: CSARRLGSNEQFF

D: TRBD2
V: TRBV12-5
size: few
J: TRBJ2-6
DNA: TGTGCTAGTGCCGATTCTAGCGGGGGGGCCGCTGGGGCCAACGTCCTGACTTTC
CDR3: CASADSSGGAAGANVLTF

D: NA
V: TRBV2
size: once
J: TRBJ1-1
DNA: TGTGCCAGCGAGGGAGGGGGGGCCACTGAAGCTTTCTTT
CDR3: CASEGGGATEAFF

D: NA
V: TRBV7-2
size: NA
J: TRBJ2-1
DNA: TGTGCCAGCAGCTTCCGGGGACGGGGGTGGTATGAGCAGTTCTTC
CDR3: CASSFRGRGWYEQFF

D: NA
V: TRBV20-1
size: NA
J: TRBJ1-5
DNA: TGCAGTGCTAGAGATCAGAACAGCTATAGCAATCAGCCCCAGCATTTT
CDR3: CSARDQNSYSNQPQHF

D: NA
V: TRBV4-3
size: NA
J: TRBJ2-1
DNA: TGCGCCAGCAGCCAGTGGGTGACGGATGGGGATGAGCAGTTCTTC
CDR3: CASSQWVTDGDEQFF

D: NA
V: TRBV28
size: few
J: TRBJ2-3
DNA: TGTGCCAGCAGTTTTTCCCCACTGAGCACAGATACGCAGTATTTT
CDR3: CASSFSPLSTDTQYF

D: NA
V: TRBV11-3
size: NA
J: TRBJ2-3
DNA: TGTGCCAGCAGCCTTGGGCGGGTCCCCACAGATACGCAGTATTTT
CDR3: CASSLGRVPTDTQYF

D: NA
V: TRBV7-2
size: NA
J: TRBJ1-3
DNA: TGTGCCAGCAGCTTAGGGGCGGGAGGAAACACCATATATTTT
CDR3: CASSLGAGGNTIYF

D: NA
V: TRBV7-8
size: many
J: TRBJ1-5
DNA: TGTGCCAGCAGCGCTACAGTCCGGGATAGCAATCAGCCCCAGCATTTT
CDR3: CASSATVRDSNQPQHF

D: NA
V: TRBV12-3/TRBV12-4
size: few
J: TRBJ2-7
DNA: TGTGCCAGCAGCCGGCAGGGTGGGCTCTCCTACGAGCAGTACTTC
CDR3: CASSRQGGLSYEQYF

D: NA
V: TRBV19
size: few
J: TRBJ2-7
DNA: TGTGCCGTAGGTGGTTACTACGAGCAGTACTTC
CDR3: CAVGGYYEQYF

D: NA
V: TRBV7-2
size: NA
J: TRBJ2-2
DNA: TGTGCCAGCAGCTTTGCTAGTTGGACCGGGGAGCTGTTTTTT
CDR3: CASSFASWTGELFF

D: NA
V: TRBV7-2
size: NA
J: TRBJ2-5
DNA: TGTGCCAGCAGCTTGGAAACCCAGAGGGAGACCCAGTACTTC
CDR3: CASSLETQRETQYF

D: NA
V: TRBV5-1
size: NA
J: TRBJ2-5
DNA: TGCGCCAGCAGCTTGGGTCCGGGACACCCTCAAGAGACCCAGTACTTC
CDR3: CASSLGPGHPQETQYF

D: NA
V: TRBV18
size: NA
J: TRBJ1-3
DNA: TGTGCCAGCTCACCAATCCCGGGATCAAAATCTGCTGGAAACACCATATATTTT
CDR3: CASSPIPGSKSAGNTIYF

D: NA
V: TRBV6-2/TRBV6-3
size: few
J: TRBJ1-2
DNA: TGTGCCAGCAGCTCACGTACAGGGCGGCACACCTTC
CDR3: CASSSRTGRHTF

D: NA
V: TRBV11-2
size: few
J: TRBJ2-1
DNA: TGTGCCAGCAGCGCTGACTTAATCAATGAGCAGTTCTTC
CDR3: CASSADLINEQFF

D: NA
V: TRBV6-8
size: NA
J: TRBJ2-2
DNA: TGTGCCAGCGGGTACACCACGAACACCGGGGAGCTGTTTTTT
CDR3: CASGYTTNTGELFF

D: NA
V: TRBV10-3
size: NA
J: TRBJ2-1
DNA: TGTGCCATCAGTGAAAGGGCCGACCTTTCTAATGAGCAGTTCTTC
CDR3: CAISERADLSNEQFF

D: NA
V: TRBV28
size: NA
J: TRBJ2-5
DNA: TGTGCCGGACGGACAGTAGCCCAAGAGACCCAGTACTTC
CDR3: CAGRTVAQETQYF

D: TRBD1
V: TRBV7-2
size: few
J: TRBJ2-5
DNA: TGTGCCAGCAGCTTAGCGGGGACAGTTAGTAAGACCCAGTACTTC
CDR3: CASSLAGTVSKTQYF

D: NA
V: TRBV28
size: few
J: TRBJ1-5
DNA: TGTGCCAGCAGTGGTCCGGGACTCTATAGCAATCAGCCCCAGCATTTT
CDR3: CASSGPGLYSNQPQHF

D: NA
V: TRBV6-2/TRBV6-3
size: NA
J: TRBJ2-1
DNA: TGTGCCAGCAGTTACGTGGACAGTTCCTACAATGAGCAGTTCTTC
CDR3: CASSYVDSSYNEQFF

D: NA
V: TRBV19
size: few
J: TRBJ2-6
DNA: TGTGCCAGTGGAACCTCTGGGGCCAACGTCCTGACTTTC
CDR3: CASGTSGANVLTF

D: TRBD1
V: TRBV29-1
size: NA
J: TRBJ1-4
DNA: TGCAGCGTTTCCTGGGACAGAGGTGAAAAACTGTTTTTT
CDR3: CSVSWDRGEKLFF

D: NA
V: TRBV24-1
size: NA
J: TRBJ2-1
DNA: TGTGCCACCAGTGATTTCCGGGTAGGGGGATCGCAGTTCTTC
CDR3: CATSDFRVGGSQFF

D: NA
V: TRBV4-1
size: NA
J: TRBJ2-2
DNA: TGCGCCAGCAGCCAAGAATCGGGAAGGGGCGCGTCTGGGGAGCTGTTTTTT
CDR3: CASSQESGRGASGELFF

D: TRBD2
V: TRBV6-8
size: NA
J: TRBJ2-1
DNA: TGTGCCAGCAGTTCCGAGCGGGGGGCCGACAATGAGCAGTTCTTC
CDR3: CASSSERGADNEQFF

D: NA
V: TRBV7-8
size: NA
J: TRBJ2-1
DNA: TGTGCCAGCAGCTTAGTTCCGGCCGCGGTGACTCGATCCTACAATGAGCAGTTCTTC
CDR3: CASSLVPAAVTRSYNEQFF

D: NA
V: TRBV7-9
size: few
J: TRBJ2-7
DNA: TGTGCCAGCAGCCCCTCTGGCGGGTCCGCCTACGAGCAGTACTTC
CDR3: CASSPSGGSAYEQYF

D: NA
V: TRBV7-8
size: NA
J: TRBJ2-6
DNA: TGTGCCAGCAGCCCCTCCGCGTACTCTGGGGCCAACGTCCTGACTTTC
CDR3: CASSPSAYSGANVLTF

D: TRBD1
V: TRBV29-1
size: once
J: TRBJ1-2
DNA: TGCAGCGTTCTGGTGGGGACAGGGTATGGCTACACCTTC
CDR3: CSVLVGTGYGYTF

D: NA
V: TRBV6-6
size: NA
J: TRBJ2-2
DNA: TGTGCCAGCATGAAGACCGGGGAGCTGTTTTTT
CDR3: CASMKTGELFF

D: NA
V: TRBV7-6
size: few
J: TRBJ1-3
DNA: TGTGCCAGCAGCTCAGGGGCCTCTGGAAACACCATATATTTT
CDR3: CASSSGASGNTIYF

D: NA
V: TRBV6-5
size: NA
J: TRBJ1-1
DNA: TGTGCCAGCGGAAACCTCCGCCGGGACACTGAAGCTTTCTTT
CDR3: CASGNLRRDTEAFF

D: NA
V: TRBV28
size: NA
J: TRBJ2-7
DNA: TGTGCCAGCCTACCCCCGGGTCTCTCCTACGAGCAGTACTTC
CDR3: CASLPPGLSYEQYF

D: NA
V: TRBV6-2/TRBV6-3
size: NA
J: TRBJ2-7
DNA: TGTGCCAGCACCTACAGGATTAGCGCCCCTTACGAGCAGTACTTC
CDR3: CASTYRISAPYEQYF